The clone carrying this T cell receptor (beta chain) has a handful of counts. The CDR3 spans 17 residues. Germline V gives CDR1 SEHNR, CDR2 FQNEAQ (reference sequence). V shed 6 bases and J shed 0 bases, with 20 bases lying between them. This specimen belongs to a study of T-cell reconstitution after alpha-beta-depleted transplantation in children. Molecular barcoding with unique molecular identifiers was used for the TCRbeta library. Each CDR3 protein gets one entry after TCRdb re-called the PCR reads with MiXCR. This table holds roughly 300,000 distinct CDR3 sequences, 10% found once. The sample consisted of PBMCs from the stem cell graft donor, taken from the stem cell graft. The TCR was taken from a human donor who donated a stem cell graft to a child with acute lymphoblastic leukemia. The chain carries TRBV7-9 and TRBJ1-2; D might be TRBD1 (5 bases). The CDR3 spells CASSSHGGELANYGYTF. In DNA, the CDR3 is TGTGCCAGCAGTTCCCACGGAGGGGAGTTAGCTAACTATGGCTACACCTTC.